The 5 T cell receptor beta chains listed next were all sequenced from one sample in a study of T cells in women clearing cervical HPV infection (dated by TCRdb to the late 2010s). The library was obtained by the immunoSEQ multiplex PCR assay. TCRdb holds this immuneACCESS table with in-frame rearrangements only. Some clones are missing; in checked studies, unresolved V genes explain under half, and the rest has no known cause. The sample table includes about 34,000 clones. 1.4% of the sample is taken by the ten largest. What was sequenced was blood buffy coat. The receptors were gathered from a woman between 18 and 70 years old with a cervical HPV16 infection that either progressed to CIN3+ or cleared (not recorded which).

Concerning this clone: From the germline J gene comes the end of the CDR3, since the read stops 3 residues before it. The rearrangement links TRBV20-1 to TRBJ2-3, with 9 nucleotides matching TRBD1. Germline loops: CDR1 DFQATT, CDR2 SNEGSKA (reference sequence). The CDR3 loop spans 18 amino acids. Trimming took 6 bases from V and 7 from J; bases not matched to a gene: 23. This CDR3 is CSAVPGQGPFKSMNTQYF. Incomplete CDR3 DNA: TGCAGTGCAGTTCCGGGACAGGGACCTTTCAAATCGATGAATACG.

Comment on this clone: At one boundary the junction diverges from the germline segment, which might be a read error. The read stops 3 residues short of the end of the CDR3; the missing end is completed from the germline J gene. Other DNA sequences in the sample encode the same CDR3. The V gene is TRBV5-1, the J gene TRBJ1-3; TRBD1 is a possible D gene (6 bases). Per germline, CDR1 SGHRS and CDR2 YFSETQ. The CDR3 runs 11 residues. The CDR3 sequence is CASKQGDTIYF. CDR3 DNA (partial): TGCGCCAGCAAACAGGGAGACACT.

With regard to this clone: The CDR3 is cut off 3 residues early in the read; its end comes from the germline J gene. The V call is TRBV5-1, the J call TRBJ2-3; D perhaps matches TRBD1 (5 bases). The V end was cut by 5 bases, the J end by 2 bases, with 9 bases between. Germline V gene data show CDR1 as SGHRS and CDR2 as YFSETQ. The CDR3 is made up of 13 amino acids. The CDR3 DNA, read in part, is TGCGCCAGCAGGGACACCGCCACAGATACG. This gives the protein CASRDTATDT. The full CDR3 sequence reads CASRDTATDTQYF.

Turning to this clone: The read is 3 residues too short to cover the CDR3 end, so that end is filled in from the germline J gene. The chain links TRBV7-9 to TRBJ2-2; TRBD1 matches 11 bases. The CDR3 totals 15 residues. Germline trimming cut 5 bases from V and 7 bases from J; bases unmatched to any gene: 6. CDR1 and CDR2 (germline): SEHNR, FQNEAQ (reference sequence). Partial CDR3 DNA: TGTGCCAGCAGCCCAGGACAGGGGGCGAACGGGGAG. Translating gives CASSPGQGANGE. The entire CDR3 is CASSPGQGANGELFF.

CDR3 sequence reads: CASSIELFYEQYF. The CDR3 bases that were read are TGTGCCAGTAGTATCGAACTGTTCTACGAG. This chain uses TRBV19 with TRBJ2-7; D is ambiguous. The read terminates 3 residues ahead of where the CDR3 ends, so the germline J gene completes it. V was clipped by 3 bases and J by 3 bases, with 9 bases between them. The CDR3 loop spans 13 amino acids. Germline CDR1 LNHDA, CDR2 SQIVND (reference sequence).